This TCR beta chain was recovered during a study of blood T cell repertoires in COVID-19 (dated by TCRdb to 2020 to 2022). With respect to the entire study: The collaborator samples originated in the United States, Italy and Spain and spanned the acute and convalescent phases of COVID-19. The material from the prospective study consisted of cDNA or gDNA derived from T cells, B-cell-depleted T cells, or PBMCs. The dataset comprised deeply sampled blood TCRbeta repertoires from subjects exposed to, actively infected with, or recovered from COVID-19. The repertoires were released in a freely available public database meant as a resource for research on the immune response to SARS-CoV-2. Samples were obtained from the ongoing ImmuneRACE study (first 160 participants) and from about 1,300 subjects provided by 6 global collaborators. Sample metadata almost always included a de-identified subject ID, COVID-19 status, age in years and sex. Where HLA class I and class II types were available, the types were taken from metadata supplied by the sample provider, not from assay-based typing. General findings and caveats noted by the study authors: The quantity of clinical and demographic metadata differed by source and by participant and was supplied without curation.

At one collaborating source in Seattle, patients were enrolled during active infection and were followed longitudinally through the course of disease. Collaborating institutions collected whole blood in K2EDTA tubes following their own protocols. For TCRbeta analysis, collaborators shipped samples in one of three forms: frozen whole blood, isolated PBMCs, or DNA extracted from either of those sample types. As to this clone: Its cognate antigen has yet to be identified. No clone much larger than this one lies a single base away; base qualities are absent.

TCRbeta CDR3 regions were amplified from genomic DNA by means of the immunoSEQ Assay, a bias-controlled multiplex PCR. Concerning the study's data processing: Nucleated cell counts per sample were estimated from amplification of reference gene primers within the assay. To quantify the absolute abundance of each unique TCRbeta CDR3 rearrangement, sequence reads were collapsed and filtered. Productive Simpson clonality was computed per sample as the square root of Simpson's diversity index over productive rearrangements. This is the immuneACCESS table as TCRdb keeps it, with only in-frame sequences that have V and J called. A part of the clones is gone; compared with another copy, unresolved V genes explain less than half, and the rest is unexplained. The DNA was the basis for D and trimming; V, J and clone size are from that table. This sample holds roughly 290,000 clones; around 85% were observed only once. The top ten constitute about 1% of the sample.

V lost 1 base and J lost 5 bases; the stretch between them is 14 bases long. The CDR3, cysteine through phenylalanine, is 15 amino acids long. The entry retains the CDR3 DNA only, 45 bases that are in frame from base 1. In the germline V gene, CDR1 corresponds to SGHNT and CDR2 to YENEEA. What was sequenced was peripheral blood. The chain was built from TRBV11-3 and TRBJ1-1; tentative D gene TRBD1, with 5 bases matching. This TCR derives from a human donor with COVID-19, enrolled during active disease. The donor label of this sample is uncertain. The DNA is TGTGCCAGCAGCTTAGCGGGGGGAATCGGGACTGAAGCTTTCTTT. Translated, this gives CASSLAGGIGTEAFF.